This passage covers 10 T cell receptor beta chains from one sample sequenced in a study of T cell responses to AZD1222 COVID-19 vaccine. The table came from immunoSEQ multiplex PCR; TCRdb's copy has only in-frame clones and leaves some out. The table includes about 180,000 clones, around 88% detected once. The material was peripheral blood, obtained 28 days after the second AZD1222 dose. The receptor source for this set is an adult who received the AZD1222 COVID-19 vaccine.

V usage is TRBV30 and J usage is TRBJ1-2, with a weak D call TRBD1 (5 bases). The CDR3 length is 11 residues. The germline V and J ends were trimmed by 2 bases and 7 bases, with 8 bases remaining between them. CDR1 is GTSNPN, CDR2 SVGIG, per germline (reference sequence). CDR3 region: CAWSLGGGYTF. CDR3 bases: TGTGCCTGGAGTCTGGGGGGTGGCTACACCTTC.

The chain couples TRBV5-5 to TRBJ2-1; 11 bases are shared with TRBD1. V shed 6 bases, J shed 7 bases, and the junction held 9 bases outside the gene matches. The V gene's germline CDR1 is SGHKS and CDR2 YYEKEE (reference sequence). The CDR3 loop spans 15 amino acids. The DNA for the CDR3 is TGTGCCAGCACCCCTCCCGGGACAGGGGGGAATGAGCAGTTCTTC. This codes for CASTPPGTGGNEQFF.

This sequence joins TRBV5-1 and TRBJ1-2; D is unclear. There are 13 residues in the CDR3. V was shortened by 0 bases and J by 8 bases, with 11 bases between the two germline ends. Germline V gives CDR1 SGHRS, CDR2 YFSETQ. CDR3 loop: CASSLDSQGGYTF. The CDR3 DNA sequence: TGCGCCAGCAGCTTGGACAGTCAAGGGGGCTACACCTTC. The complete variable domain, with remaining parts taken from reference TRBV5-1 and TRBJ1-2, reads KAGVTQTPRYLIKTRGQQVTLSCSPISGHRSVSWYQQTPGQGLQFLFEYFSETQRNKGNFPGRFSGRQFSNSRSEMNVSTLELGDSALYLCASSLDSQGGYTFGSGTRLTVV.

CDR3 in DNA: TGTGCCAGCAGTTTAATGGGACAGGGGGGGGACAATCAGCCCCAGCATTTT. Translated: CASSLMGQGGDNQPQHF. The chain carries TRBV27 and TRBJ1-5; 11 positions agree with TRBD1. The CDR3 runs to 17 residues. After removal of 2 bases from V and 3 bases from J, the junction contained 6 bases not matched to a gene. Germline assignment: CDR1 MNHEY and CDR2 SMNVEV (reference sequence).

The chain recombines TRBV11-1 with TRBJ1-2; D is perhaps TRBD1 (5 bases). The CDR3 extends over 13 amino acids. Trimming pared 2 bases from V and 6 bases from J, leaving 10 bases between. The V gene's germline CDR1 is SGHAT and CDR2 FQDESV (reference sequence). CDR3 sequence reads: CASSLLWGDGYTF. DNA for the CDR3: TGTGCCAGCAGCTTACTCTGGGGGGATGGCTACACCTTC.

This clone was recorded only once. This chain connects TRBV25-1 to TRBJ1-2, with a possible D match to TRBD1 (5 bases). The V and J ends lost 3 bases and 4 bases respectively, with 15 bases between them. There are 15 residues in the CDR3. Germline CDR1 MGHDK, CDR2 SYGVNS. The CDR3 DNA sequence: TGTGCCAGCAGTGATCCCCAGGGAGGCGGCTATGGCTACACCTTC. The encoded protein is CASSDPQGGGYGYTF.

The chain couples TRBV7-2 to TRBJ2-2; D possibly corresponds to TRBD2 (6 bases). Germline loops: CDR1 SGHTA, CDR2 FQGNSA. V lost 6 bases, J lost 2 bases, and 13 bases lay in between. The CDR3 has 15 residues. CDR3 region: CASREAGPNTGELFF. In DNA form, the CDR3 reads TGTGCCAGCAGAGAGGCGGGACCAAACACCGGGGAGCTGTTTTTT.

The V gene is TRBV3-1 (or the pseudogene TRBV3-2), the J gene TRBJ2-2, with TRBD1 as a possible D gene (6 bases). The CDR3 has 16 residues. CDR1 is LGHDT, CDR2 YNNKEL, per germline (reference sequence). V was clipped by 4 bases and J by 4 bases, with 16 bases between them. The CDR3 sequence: CASSRLDRNPTGELFF. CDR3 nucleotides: TGTGCCAGCAGCCGCCTGGACAGAAACCCCACCGGGGAGCTGTTTTTT.

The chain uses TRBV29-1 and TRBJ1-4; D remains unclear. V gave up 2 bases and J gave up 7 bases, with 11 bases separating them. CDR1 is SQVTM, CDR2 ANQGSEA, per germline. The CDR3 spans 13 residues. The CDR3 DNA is TGCAGCGTTGAACCCCAACGGGGTGAAAAACTGTTTTTT. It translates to CSVEPQRGEKLFF.

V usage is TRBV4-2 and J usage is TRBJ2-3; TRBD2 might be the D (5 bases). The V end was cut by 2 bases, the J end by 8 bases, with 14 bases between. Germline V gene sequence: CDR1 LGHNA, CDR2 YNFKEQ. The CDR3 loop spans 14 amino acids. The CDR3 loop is CASSQTMGGGTQYF. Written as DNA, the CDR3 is TGTGCCAGCAGCCAAACTATGGGTGGAGGTACGCAGTATTTT.